Below are 28 T cell receptor beta chains sequenced from a single sample in a study of cytomegalovirus exposure and HLA in healthy donors. This PCR relied on a set of 60 Vbeta primers and 13 Jbeta primers. Produced via immunoSEQ multiplex PCR; TCRdb's table is partial and in-frame only. The top ten clones hold 11% of a sample with approximately 110,000 clones, less than 75% of them seen once. The sample was PBMCs. All receptors derive from a man aged 40-49 years in good health and CMV-seropositive.

The chain uses TRBV18 and TRBJ2-6, with 10 bases that match TRBD1. Germline CDR1 and CDR2: KGHSH and LQKENI. J gave up 4 bases and V 4 bases, and 10 bases lay outside the gene matches. The CDR3 covers 18 residues. CDR3 nucleotides: TGTGCCAGCTCACTTATGGGACAGGGGACTACCGGGGCCAACGTCCTGACTTTC. Protein: CASSLMGQGTTGANVLTF.

In this sample, this clone turned up once. The chain employs TRBV6-5 and TRBJ1-1; maybe TRBD1 (5 bases). The CDR3 is 14 residues long. Germline lookup yields CDR1 MNHEY and CDR2 SVGAGI. Trimming left V 8 bases short and J 2 bases short, with 15 bases between. The CDR3 sequence is CASWGERLNTEAFF. The CDR3 nucleotides read TGTGCCAGCTGGGGGGAGAGACTAAACACTGAAGCTTTCTTT.

The rearrangement joins TRBV4-1 to TRBJ2-4, with D unresolved. The CDR3 covers 15 residues. CDR1 and CDR2 from the germline V gene are MGHRA and YSYEKL. V was clipped by 0 bases and J by 1 base, with 7 bases between them. The CDR3 reads CASSQEMQAKNIQYF. CDR3 DNA: TGCGCCAGCAGCCAAGAGATGCAGGCCAAAAACATTCAGTACTTC.

V and J are TRBV9 and TRBJ2-3; 7 bases agree with TRBD1. The V gene's germline CDR1 is SGDLS and CDR2 YYNGEE. This CDR3 is 13 amino acids long. J lost 2 bases, V lost 7 bases, and 4 bases had no gene match. The DNA of the CDR3 is TGTGCCAGCGGGACAGCGAACACAGATACGCAGTATTTT. This translates into CASGTANTDTQYF.

This clone was recorded a few times. The rearrangement joins TRBV27 to TRBJ1-5; D possibly corresponds to TRBD1 (5 bases). The CDR3 totals 15 residues. Germline CDR1 reads MNHEY; CDR2 reads SMNVEV (reference sequence). V lost 2 bases and J lost 0, with 8 bases in between. CDR3 bases: TGTGCCAGCAGTTTAATAGGGGATAGCAATCAGCCCCAGCATTTT. As protein: CASSLIGDSNQPQHF.

The chain joins TRBV6-6 to TRBJ2-1; D is unclear. V was trimmed by 6 bases and J by 6 bases, leaving 12 bases between them. The CDR3 has 13 residues. Germline V CDR1 and CDR2: MNHNY, SVGAGI (reference sequence). The DNA of the CDR3 is TGTGCCAGCAGCGAATCCTACCCCAATGAGCAGTTCTTC. Its protein product is CASSESYPNEQFF.

This chain joins TRBV9 and TRBJ2-3, with 7 bases aligning to TRBD2. The CDR3 sequence is 16 residues long. Germline CDR1 reads SGDLS; CDR2 reads YYNGEE. V lost 4 bases to trimming and J lost 2 bases; unmatched junction nucleotides: 10. The CDR3 DNA reads as TGTGCCAGCAGCCCGGGGAGGACTAGATACACAGATACGCAGTATTTT. Protein product: CASSPGRTRYTDTQYF.

V is TRBV6-1 and J is TRBJ2-1; 10 bases fit TRBD2. Unmatched junction bases numbered 6, after V lost 0 bases and J lost 4 bases. The CDR3 sequence is 17 residues long. Germline lookup yields CDR1 MNHNS and CDR2 SASEGT. The DNA of the CDR3 is TGTGCCAGCAGTGAAGCATCTAGCGGGAGTAGTTACAATGAGCAGTTCTTC. Translated, it gives CASSEASSGSSYNEQFF.

A few counts support this clone. The chain combines TRBV27 with TRBJ2-1; D is perhaps TRBD2 (6 bases). With 1 base removed from V and 8 bases from J, the gap between germline ends came to 12 bases. CDR3 length: 14 amino acids. Germline loops: CDR1 MNHEY, CDR2 SMNVEV (reference sequence). CDR3 nucleotide sequence: TGTGCCAGCAGTTTATACGGGAGCGAGTATGAGCAGTTCTTC. It yields the protein CASSLYGSEYEQFF.

J is TRBJ2-3 and V is TRBV9; TRBD1 is a possible D gene (7 bases). The CDR3 is 17 amino acids. Trimming left V 3 bases short and J 2 bases short, with 19 bases between. Germline lookup yields CDR1 SGDLS and CDR2 YYNGEE. CDR3 sequence reads: CASSAQGGGLHTDTQYF. The CDR3 nucleotides are TGTGCCAGCAGCGCTCAGGGGGGCGGCTTACACACAGATACGCAGTATTTT. Full variable domain (rest looked up from reference TRBV9 and TRBJ2-3): DSGVTQTPKHLITATGQRVTLRCSPRSGDLSVYWYQQSLDQGLQFLIQYYNGEERAKGNILERFSAQQFPDLHSELNLSSLELGDSALYFCASSAQGGGLHTDTQYFGPGTRLTVL.

This chain connects TRBV28 to TRBJ1-4, with D perhaps matching TRBD1 (5 bases). The V end was cut by 1 base, the J end by 6 bases, with 15 bases between. The CDR3 is made up of 16 amino acids. Germline assignment: CDR1 MDHEN and CDR2 SYDVKM. In DNA, the CDR3 is TGTGCCAGCAGTTTATCCGCCTCCAGGGCGGATGAAAAACTGTTTTTT. This encodes CASSLSASRADEKLFF.

V is TRBV29-1 and J is TRBJ1-1; D is unclear. Germline assignment: CDR1 SQVTM and CDR2 ANQGSEA. Trimming pared 7 bases from V and 0 bases from J, leaving 15 bases between. This CDR3 has 14 residues. The CDR3 loop is CSGWEGYMNTEAFF. For the CDR3, the DNA is TGCAGCGGATGGGAGGGATACATGAACACTGAAGCTTTCTTT.

The chain links TRBV28 to TRBJ2-1; TRBD2 matches 11 bases. Germline trimming cut 6 bases from V and 7 bases from J; bases unmatched to any gene: 8. The CDR3 spans 15 residues. Germline values: CDR1 MDHEN, CDR2 SYDVKM. This chain's CDR3 is CASRQLAGVQNEQFF. As DNA, the CDR3 is TGTGCCAGCAGGCAACTAGCGGGAGTGCAGAATGAGCAGTTCTTC.

The CDR3 region is CASSLQGEDEKLFF. The CDR3 coding sequence is TGTGCCAGCAGTTTACAGGGGGAGGATGAAAAACTGTTTTTT. The rearrangement uses TRBV27 and TRBJ1-4; TRBD1 matches 7 bases. Per germline, CDR1 MNHEY and CDR2 SMNVEV (reference sequence). Trimming removed 2 bases from V and 6 bases from J; junction bases left unmatched: 3. The CDR3 totals 14 residues.

The chain links TRBV30 to TRBJ1-5; TRBD1 matches at 9 bases. The CDR3 covers 14 residues. V shed 2 bases and J 4 bases; nucleotides not matched to a gene: 3. Germline CDR1 is GTSNPN and CDR2 is SVGIG (reference sequence). The DNA of the CDR3 is TGTGCCTGGAGTCCCGGGACAGGGAATCAGCCCCAGCATTTT. It is translated as CAWSPGTGNQPQHF. The full variable domain, with the rest looked up from reference TRBV30 and TRBJ1-5, is SQTIHQWPATLVQPVGSPLSLECTVEGTSNPNLYWYRQAAGRGLQLLFYSVGIGQISSEVPQNLSASRPQDRQFILSSKKLLLSDSGFYLCAWSPGTGNQPQHFGDGTRLSIL.

The chain employs TRBV28 and TRBJ1-5; a weak D match, TRBD1 (5 bases). Per germline, CDR1 MDHEN and CDR2 SYDVKM. V shed 4 bases and J shed 4 bases, with 17 bases lying between them. This CDR3 spans 16 amino acids. CDR3 DNA sequence: TGTGCCAGCAGTTCCCTGGGGCAGGCGATGAATCAGCCCCAGCATTTT. Its protein is CASSSLGQAMNQPQHF.

The V call is TRBV6-5, the J call TRBJ1-1; D remains unclear. The germline gives CDR1 MNHEY, CDR2 SVGAGI. This CDR3 spans 11 amino acids. V lost 8 bases to trimming and J lost 10 bases, with 14 bases between them. This chain's CDR3 is CASGGFSGAFF. In DNA form, the CDR3 reads TGTGCCAGCGGTGGATTCTCGGGAGCTTTCTTT.

This clone occurred once. The chain has TRBV7-9 and TRBJ2-3, with D perhaps matching TRBD2 (5 bases). With 5 bases removed from V and 3 bases from J, the gap between germline ends came to 12 bases. The CDR3 consists of 14 residues. The germline V gene has CDR1 SEHNR and CDR2 FQNEAQ (reference sequence). CDR3 nucleotide sequence: TGTGCCAGCAGCCCCCCGGGAACAACAGATACGCAGTATTTT. This encodes CASSPPGTTDTQYF.

A few counts support this clone. V and J are TRBV5-1 and TRBJ1-5; 8 nucleotides agree with TRBD1. This CDR3 spans 15 amino acids. CDR1 is SGHRS, CDR2 YFSETQ, per germline. V shed 5 bases and J 6 bases; nucleotides not matched to a gene: 10. The DNA for the CDR3 is TGCGCCAGCAGTCCAGACTGGACAGGGAGTCAGCCCCAGCATTTT. Its protein is CASSPDWTGSQPQHF.

The V call is TRBV15, the J call TRBJ2-1; 11 bases are a match to TRBD2. CDR3 size: 19 residues. The germline V gene encodes CDR1 LNHNV and CDR2 YYDKDF (reference sequence). V shed 0 bases and J 7 bases; nucleotides not matched to a gene: 14. DNA for the CDR3: TGTGCCACCAGCAGAGAATCTTTCCTTACTAGCGGGAGTGTAAATGAGCAGTTCTTC. Its protein product is CATSRESFLTSGSVNEQFF.

The chain is built from TRBV30 and TRBJ1-5; 7 nucleotides align to TRBD1. This CDR3 region has 17 residues. Germline V lookup: CDR1 GTSNPN, CDR2 SVGIG (reference sequence). V shed 0 bases and J 3 bases; nucleotides not matched to a gene: 11. The CDR3 loop is CAWSVDGSDRINQPQHF. The CDR3 region has the DNA TGTGCCTGGAGTGTAGACGGGTCGGACAGGATCAATCAGCCCCAGCATTTT.

V gene TRBV6-5 combines with J gene TRBJ2-2; possibly TRBD1 for D (5 bases). This CDR3 is built from 13 residues. From germline, CDR1 is MNHEY and CDR2 SVGAGI. With 2 bases removed from V and 6 bases from J, the gap between germline ends came to 7 bases. The CDR3: CASSYVGAGELFF. CDR3 bases: TGTGCCAGCAGTTACGTAGGGGCCGGGGAGCTGTTTTTT.

The rearrangement joins TRBV4-1 to TRBJ1-2, with TRBD1 matching 9 bases. Germline V gene lookup returns CDR1 MGHRA and CDR2 YSYEKL. With 4 bases clipped from V and 3 bases from J, the junction kept 6 bases outside the gene matches. The CDR3 runs 15 residues. CDR3 nucleotides: TGCGCCAGCAGCCCGGGACAGGGCCGTGACTATGGCTACACCTTC. Translation: CASSPGQGRDYGYTF.

The V call is TRBV19, the J call TRBJ2-5; the D gene is possibly TRBD1 (6 bases). Trimming removed 1 base at V and 1 base at J, with 13 bases between. The CDR3 sequence is 16 residues long. The germline gives CDR1 LNHDA, CDR2 SQIVND (reference sequence). The CDR3 spells CASSIGRGELQETQYF. As DNA, the CDR3 is TGTGCCAGTAGTATAGGCAGGGGAGAGCTCCAAGAGACCCAGTACTTC.

V usage is TRBV19 and J usage is TRBJ1-4; D is perhaps TRBD1 (5 bases). V gave up 5 bases and J gave up 2 bases, with 12 bases separating them. The CDR3 is 15 residues long. The germline V gene encodes CDR1 LNHDA and CDR2 SQIVND (reference sequence). The CDR3, as DNA: TGTGCCAGTAGTCCCGGCGGGGGGACTAATGAAAAACTGTTTTTT. Residues: CASSPGGGTNEKLFF.

CDR3 loop: CASSIAGEYEQYF. CDR3 DNA: TGTGCCAGCAGCATAGCGGGAGAATACGAGCAGTACTTC. This sequence joins TRBV28 and TRBJ2-7, with 9 bases that match TRBD2. V shed 6 bases, J shed 4 bases, and the junction held 4 bases outside the gene matches. The germline V gene has CDR1 MDHEN and CDR2 SYDVKM. The CDR3 is 13 amino acids.

The chain uses TRBV19 and TRBJ1-2; 8 nucleotides line up with TRBD1. The CDR3 is 14 residues long. V lost 9 bases, J lost 2 bases, and 8 bases stayed unmatched. Germline loops: CDR1 LNHDA, CDR2 SQIVND (reference sequence). The CDR3 loop is CASLPRTGNYGYTF. In DNA, the CDR3 is TGTGCCAGCCTTCCCCGGACAGGGAACTATGGCTACACCTTC.

The chain couples TRBV5-4 to TRBJ2-4; D gene unclear. The V and J ends lost 2 bases and 5 bases respectively, with 11 bases between them. CDR3 length equals 14 residues. Germline CDR1 SGHNT, CDR2 YYREEE (reference sequence). CDR3 amino acids: CASSFQTSENIQYF. The CDR3 DNA reads as TGTGCCAGCAGCTTCCAAACAAGCGAAAACATTCAGTACTTC. Variable domain in full (rest from reference TRBV5-4 and TRBJ2-4): ETGVTQSPTHLIKTRGQQVTLRCSSQSGHNTVSWYQQALGQGPQFIFQYYREEENGRGNFPPRFSGLQFPNYSSELNVNALELDDSALYLCASSFQTSENIQYFGAGTRLSVL.